One and the same sample provided the 27 T cell receptor beta chains below, sequenced in a study of tumor and adjacent non-tumor tissue in lung cancer. RNA was extracted from bulk tissue without any cell sorting. Three rounds of nested PCR, following a modified ARM-PCR protocol, produced the TCRbeta library. Using its own MiXCR run on the multiplex PCR reads, TCRdb lists one record per CDR3 protein. The repertoire holds 91,000 or so distinct CDR3 sequences, with approximately 70% as singletons. The sample consisted of lung tumor tissue. The origin of the receptors is a man aged 55 to 70 with non-small cell lung cancer.

The sample holds a few counts of this clonotype. This may stem from a read error, because a much larger clone lies one nucleotide away. The chain combines TRBV12-3 or TRBV12-4 with TRBJ1-5; 7 bases align to TRBD1. The CDR3 is 14 amino acids. The CDR3 nucleotides are TGTGCCAGCAGCACAGCCACAGGGGTACAGCCCCGGCATTTT. Translated: CASSTATGVQPRHF.

As to this clonotype: This may stem from a read error, because a much larger clone lies one nucleotide away. The CDR3 region is CSACLPGTYEQYF. Written as DNA, the CDR3 is TGCAGTGCTTGTCTCCCAGGGACTTACGAGCAGTACTTC. V and J are TRBV20-1 and TRBJ2-7; D might be TRBD2 (6 bases). V was cut by 5 bases and J by 4 bases, with 15 bases left in between. This CDR3 comprises 13 residues. Per the germline V gene, CDR1 is DFQATT and CDR2 is SNEGSKA (reference sequence).

The rearrangement joins TRBV29-1 to TRBJ2-5; possible D gene TRBD1, 5 bases. Trimming took 3 bases from V and 3 from J, leaving 11 bases between them. This CDR3 comprises 13 residues. Germline V gene data show CDR1 as SQVTM and CDR2 as ANQGSEA. The CDR3 coding sequence is TGCAGCGTTGATGTCCCGACAGAAGAGACCCAGTACTTC. Translating gives CSVDVPTEETQYF.

On this clonotype itself: One base away lies a much larger clone, so this may be a sequencing read error. Because the CDR3 is missing its conserved closing phenylalanine or tryptophan, this is likely a read error. V is TRBV29-1 and J is TRBJ2-7; D unresolved. Trimming left V 0 bases short and J 5 bases short, with 5 bases between. CDR3 length equals 11 residues. Germline V CDR1 and CDR2: SQVTM, ANQGSEA. CDR3 protein: CSVEDLDEQYL. The CDR3 coding sequence is TGCAGCGTTGAAGATCTGGACGAGCAGTACCTC.

A word on this clonotype: Just one base apart from a much larger clone, this may be a read error. The rearrangement links TRBV28 to TRBJ2-4, with D uncertain. V lost 7 bases and J 2 bases, leaving 12 bases between the germline ends. Germline CDR1 is MDHEN and CDR2 is SYDVKM. This CDR3 is built from 14 residues. CDR3 in amino acids: CASIPAGTKNIQYF. CDR3 nucleotides: TGTGCCAGCATTCCCGCAGGAACCAAAAACATTCAGTACTTC.

With respect to this clonotype: A read error may account for a junction end that differs from germline. This chain uses TRBV11-3 with TRBJ2-3, with 8 positions matching TRBD1. The CDR3 consists of 15 residues. Germline CDR1 and CDR2: SGHNT and YENEEA. CDR3: CASGLEEDRGDMQYF. DNA of the CDR3: TGTGCCAGCGGCTTAGAGGAAGACAGGGGAGATATGCAGTATTTT.

Points on this clonotype: Germline and junction disagree at one end, which may indicate a read error. This chain links TRBV12-3 or TRBV12-4 with TRBJ2-7, with a possible D match to TRBD2 (6 bases). The CDR3 is 14 residues long. The CDR3 sequence: CVSSPRLRGYEQYF. The CDR3 DNA follows: TGTGTCAGCAGTCCCAGGTTGCGGGGCTACGAGCAATACTTC.

Regarding this clonotype: A much larger clone differs by one base, so this may be a read error. The V gene is TRBV30, the J gene TRBJ2-1, with 9 bases fitting TRBD1. Germline assignment: CDR1 GTSNPN and CDR2 SVGIG (reference sequence). The CDR3 contains 14 residues. CDR3 sequence reads: CPWSVRDRVNEQFF. Written as DNA, the CDR3 is TGTCCCTGGAGTGTCCGGGACAGGGTCAATGAGCAGTTCTTC.

About this clonotype itself: A much larger clone differs from this one at a single base, so this may be a read error. The rearrangement joins TRBV30 to TRBJ2-5; tentatively, D is TRBD1 (6 bases). CDR1 is GTSNPN and CDR2 is SVGIG in the germline V gene (reference sequence). The CDR3 is made up of 13 amino acids. Trimming took 4 bases from V and 4 from J, leaving 13 bases between them. CDR3 in DNA: TGTGCCTGGAATCTAACAGGGATAGAGACCCAGTACTTC. Translated, it gives CAWNLTGIETQYF.

The V call is TRBV11-1, the J call TRBJ2-1, with D maybe TRBD1 (6 bases). The CDR3 loop spans 15 amino acids. The V end lost 0 bases, the J end lost 6 bases, and 12 bases lay between the germline ends. The germline V gene encodes CDR1 SGHAT and CDR2 FQDESV (reference sequence). The CDR3 reads CASSLARQVSNEQFF. The CDR3 DNA is TGTGCCAGCAGCTTAGCAAGACAGGTTAGCAATGAGCAGTTCTTC.

The chain carries TRBV6-1 and TRBJ1-5; the match to TRBD1 covers 7 bases. The DNA end lines up better with TRBJ2-3; the J call may be wrong. This CDR3 spans 15 amino acids. Germline CDR1 and CDR2: MNHNS and SASEGT. The CDR3 DNA reads as TGTGCCAGCAGTGGTACAGGGGTGGTAAATCAGCCCCAGTATTTT. Translation gives CASSGTGVVNQPQYF.

As regards this clonotype: This CDR3 is missing its conserved last phenylalanine or tryptophan, likely due to a read error. The DNA of the CDR3 is TGTGCAAGCAGCTTACTACAGGGGGTTGACGAGCAGTACTCC. Translating gives CASSLLQGVDEQYS. The rearrangement links TRBV5-5 to TRBJ2-7; 8 bases align to TRBD1. Germline V gene lookup returns CDR1 SGHKS and CDR2 YYEKEE (reference sequence). The CDR3 has 14 residues.

As concerns this clonotype: At one end, the junction sequence differs from germline, possibly due to a read error. The V gene is TRBV6-5, the J gene TRBJ2-5, with 7 bases lining up with TRBD2. Per germline, CDR1 MNHEY and CDR2 SVGAGI. The CDR3 covers 16 residues. The CDR3 region is CAGTHRWGGRQATQYF. CDR3 DNA sequence: TGTGCCGGCACCCATAGGTGGGGGGGTAGGCAAGCGACCCAGTACTTC.

In the case of this clonotype: Given the absence of the conserved phenylalanine or tryptophan at the CDR3 end, a read error is likely. This rearrangement joins TRBV29-1 to TRBJ2-7; D is possibly TRBD2 (6 bases). CDR3 length: 12 residues. V lost 7 bases and J lost 7, with 17 bases in between. CDR1 and CDR2 (germline): SQVTM, ANQGSEA. The CDR3 nucleotides are TGCAGCGCCGGGAGTGGGACTGAGGAGCAGTACATC. Encoded protein: CSAGSGTEEQYI.

Concerning this clonotype itself: The junction differs from germline at one of its ends, possibly a read error. The V call is TRBV6-6, the J call TRBJ1-5; no clear D. In germline, CDR1 is MNHNY, CDR2 SVGAGI (reference sequence). CDR3 length equals 13 residues. The CDR3 DNA reads TGTGCCAGTAGTTACTCGCCGAATCAGCCCCAGCAGTTT. Protein product: CASSYSPNQPQQF.

Concerning this clonotype itself: It may be a read error: a sequence one base away is much more abundant. The conserved closing phenylalanine or tryptophan is absent in this CDR3, likely reflecting a read error. The V call is TRBV5-1, the J call TRBJ1-1; 7 nucleotides line up with TRBD1. Germline trimming cut 0 bases from V and 8 bases from J; bases unmatched to any gene: 4. The germline V gene has CDR1 SGHRS and CDR2 YFSETQ. The CDR3 contains 13 residues. CDR3 residues: CASSLATGKEAFY. The CDR3 nucleotides are TGCGCCAGCAGCTTGGCGACAGGGAAAGAAGCTTTCTAT.

This chain links TRBV4-1 with TRBJ2-2; D might be TRBD1 (5 bases). This CDR3 region has 16 residues. CDR1 MGHRA and CDR2 YSYEKL come from the germline V gene. V lost 1 base, J lost 6 bases, and 15 bases lay in between. The CDR3 here is CASSQGPCRVAGELFF. Here the CDR3 DNA reads TGCGCCAGCAGCCAAGGACCCTGCAGGGTGGCCGGGGAGCTGTTTTTT.

This clonotype was found many times. Given a much more abundant clone one base away, this may be a read error. The chain combines TRBV4-2 with TRBJ1-4; D gene uncertain. In germline, CDR1 is LGHNA, CDR2 YNFKEQ. This CDR3 has 16 amino acids. The CDR3 here is CASSQVALGANERLFF. The CDR3 DNA is TGTGCCAGCAGCCAAGTGGCGTTGGGAGCTAATGAAAGACTGTTTTTT.

This clonotype was seen at least ten times. The chain has TRBV13 and TRBJ1-3; 8 bases match TRBD1. There are 15 residues in the CDR3. The germline CDR1 and CDR2 sequences are PRHDT and FYEKMQ (reference sequence). The V and J ends lost 5 bases and 0 bases, in that order; junction bases with no gene match: 3. This CDR3 reads CASSRDRGSGNTIYF. In DNA, the CDR3 is TGTGCCAGCAGCAGAGACAGGGGCTCTGGAAACACCATATATTTT. The whole variable domain, filled in from reference TRBV13 and TRBJ1-3, reads AAGVIQSPRHLIKEKRETATLKCYPIPRHDTVYWYQQGPGQDPQFLISFYEKMQSDKGSIPDRFSAQQFSDYHSELNMSSLELGDSALYFCASSRDRGSGNTIYFGEGSWLTVV.

Comment on this clonotype: The germline gene is not matched at one end of the junction; a read error may be the cause. This chain connects TRBV10-2 to TRBJ1-2; D is uncertain. The CDR3 consists of 13 residues. CDR1 is WSHSY, CDR2 SAAADI, per germline. This CDR3 reads CASTQTPNYSYIF. CDR3 DNA sequence: TGCGCCAGCACACAGACCCCTAACTATAGCTACATCTTC.

Note on this clonotype: One end of the junction is discordant with germline, which a read error may explain. The rearrangement uses TRBV4-1 and TRBJ2-3; unclear D gene. CDR3 size: 14 residues. Germline V gene data show CDR1 as MGHRA and CDR2 as YSYEKL. Written as DNA, the CDR3 is TGCGCCAGCAACCAAGAGTTGTCTGGGAATACGCAGTATTTT. It codes for CASNQELSGNTQYF.

The V gene is TRBV6-6, the J gene TRBJ2-3; no clear D gene. This CDR3 region has 13 residues. Per the germline V gene, CDR1 is MNHNY and CDR2 is SVGAGI (reference sequence). V was pared by 5 bases and J by 6 bases, with 12 bases between. CDR3: CASSIGLPDTQYF. Here the CDR3 DNA reads TGTGCCAGCAGTATCGGGCTGCCGGATACGCAGTATTTT.

Worth noting for this clonotype: At one boundary the junction diverges from the germline segment, which might be a read error. This rearrangement joins TRBV20-1 to TRBJ2-7; D unclear. The CDR3 covers 15 residues. The germline gives CDR1 DFQATT, CDR2 SNEGSKA (reference sequence). CDR3 loop: CNARDYARSSYEQYF. The CDR3 nucleotides are TGCAATGCTAGAGATTATGCCAGGAGCTCCTATGAGCAGTACTTC.

V is TRBV20-1 and J is TRBJ2-3, with 9 bases aligning to TRBD1. The CDR3 sequence is 16 residues long. V lost 4 bases to trimming and J lost 5 bases; unmatched junction nucleotides: 13. Germline-derived CDR1 and CDR2 are DFQATT and SNEGSKA (reference sequence). CDR3: CSATDETGGGQDTQYF. The CDR3 DNA reads TGCAGTGCTACGGACGAGACAGGGGGTGGGCAAGATACGCAGTATTTT.

As to this clonotype: The junction differs from germline at one of its ends, possibly a read error. This chain uses TRBV6-2 or TRBV6-3 with TRBJ2-7; no clear D gene. The CDR3 sequence is 14 residues long. The germline V gene has CDR1 MNHEY and CDR2 SVGEGT. CDR3 protein: CAISYSPGTYEQYF. The CDR3 nucleotides read TGTGCCATCAGTTACTCACCAGGAACCTACGAGCAGTACTTC.

On this clonotype: A read error is possible here, since a much larger clone lies one base away. V usage is TRBV20-1 and J usage is TRBJ2-3; TRBD2 matches at 8 bases. J was trimmed by 5 bases and V by 4 bases; bases with no gene match: 8. Germline V gives CDR1 DFQATT, CDR2 SNEGSKA (reference sequence). This CDR3 is 14 amino acids long. CDR3 nucleotides: TGCAGTGCTACCGGGGGGGTGTCGAAAGATACGCAGTATTTT. Translation: CSATGGVSKDTQYF.

Points on this clonotype: Sequence at one end of the junction differs from germline and may be a read error. The chain carries TRBV11-3 and TRBJ2-7; 10 positions match TRBD2. This CDR3 spans 15 amino acids. Germline V CDR1 and CDR2: SGHNT, YENEEA. CDR3 nucleotide sequence: TGTGCCAGTAGGAGGGCTAGCGGGAGCTCCTACGATCAGCTCTTC. As protein: CASRRASGSSYDQLF.